What follows are 28 T cell receptor beta chains derived from one specimen sequenced in a study of T cell repertoires in cytomegalovirus infection. What these receptors recognize is not known. TCRdb ran MiXCR on the reads and lists one entry per CDR3 protein. The table records about 920,000 distinct CDR3 sequences, 31% of them present only once. The source was cultured CD8+ T cells from PBMCs, collected from culture after CMV antigen stimulation. All receptors derive from a human donor in good health (CMV status not recorded). Some clones in this sample may be carry-over from other donors' samples.

As regards this clonotype: A much bigger clone sits one base away, suggesting this may be a read error. V gene TRBV4-1 combines with J gene TRBJ1-1; D might be TRBD1 (5 bases). Germline CDR1 is MGHRA and CDR2 is YSYEKL. This CDR3 has 17 amino acids. The chain's CDR3 is CANSQEHGDVTNTEAFF. The CDR3 bases are TGCGCCAACAGCCAAGAACATGGGGACGTTACGAACACTGAAGCTTTCTTT.

This clonotype was seen at least ten times. This chain connects TRBV7-9 to TRBJ2-1; TRBD2 matches 8 bases. The CDR3 loop spans 15 amino acids. V shed 4 bases and J 2 bases; nucleotides not matched to a gene: 4. Germline V gene sequence: CDR1 SEHNR, CDR2 FQNEAQ (reference sequence). DNA for the CDR3: TGTGCCAGCAGCTCCCGGGGGGGACCCTACAATGAGCAGTTCTTC. It is translated as CASSSRGGPYNEQFF.

In this sample, this clonotype turned up once. A read error may account for a junction end that differs from germline. The chain employs TRBV12-3 or TRBV12-4 and TRBJ1-3; D is possibly TRBD1 (5 bases). The CDR3 has 16 residues. In DNA form, the CDR3 reads TGTGCCAACAGTTTAGGGGCAGGGTACTCTGGAAACACCATATATTTT. Protein: CANSLGAGYSGNTIYF.

The rearrangement uses TRBV4-1 and TRBJ1-6, with unresolved D. This CDR3 contains 14 residues. Germline V gene lookup returns CDR1 MGHRA and CDR2 YSYEKL. The germline V and J ends were trimmed by 4 bases and 7 bases, with 11 bases remaining between them. CDR3 nucleotides: TGCGCCAGCAGCCCTTCGAAGGGAAATTCACCCCTCCACTTT. Translating gives CASSPSKGNSPLHF.

The chain is built from TRBV6-1 and TRBJ1-5; D gene uncertain. The CDR3 is made up of 14 amino acids. The germline V and J ends were trimmed by 2 bases and 3 bases, with 8 bases remaining between them. Germline CDR1 MNHNS, CDR2 SASEGT. The CDR3 loop is CASSERVLNQPQHF. The CDR3 bases are TGTGCCAGCAGTGAACGGGTCCTCAATCAGCCCCAGCATTTT.

The rearrangement uses TRBV6-8 and TRBJ1-2; D may be TRBD1 (5 bases). CDR1 is MNHGY, CDR2 SAAAGT, per germline. V was clipped by 7 bases and J by 1 base, with 16 bases between them. This CDR3 has 15 amino acids. The CDR3 spells CASIRLGPSNYGYTF. CDR3 nucleotide sequence: TGTGCCAGCATAAGGTTGGGACCGAGTAACTATGGCTACACCTTC.

A few counts support this clonotype. This rearrangement joins TRBV12-5 to TRBJ1-2; D is ambiguous. The CDR3 length is 13 residues. CDR1 and CDR2 from the germline V gene are LGHNT and FRNRAP. Trimming left V 2 bases short and J 6 bases short, with 10 bases between. The CDR3 nucleotides read TGTGCTAGTGGTTTGTCGGTAGATAATGGCTACACCTTC. Translation: CASGLSVDNGYTF.

This clonotype was recorded many times. The chain uses TRBV4-2 and TRBJ2-1; 10 nucleotides line up with TRBD1. The CDR3 spans 16 residues. Trimming at V came to 1 base and at J to 8 bases, leaving 8 bases not matched to a gene. CDR1 and CDR2 (germline): LGHNA, YNFKEQ. The chain's CDR3 is CASSQARTGGSDEQFF. The DNA of the CDR3 is TGTGCCAGCAGCCAAGCCCGGACAGGGGGGTCGGATGAGCAGTTCTTC.

This clonotype has more than one count but fewer than ten. V usage is TRBV10-3 and J usage is TRBJ1-2; D not certain. The CDR3 contains 11 residues. V was cut by 10 bases and J by 8 bases, with 14 bases left in between. Germline V gene sequence: CDR1 ENHRY, CDR2 SYGVKD. CDR3 in amino acids: CATEASAGYTF. CDR3 sequence (DNA): TGTGCCACAGAGGCGTCAGCCGGCTACACCTTC.

The genes are TRBV6-5 and TRBJ1-1; D is uncertain. Trimming stripped 6 bases from V and 1 base from J, with 15 bases between. This CDR3 comprises 15 residues. The germline V gene encodes CDR1 MNHEY and CDR2 SVGAGI. CDR3 in amino acids: CASSPRFSWNTEAFF. CDR3 in DNA: TGTGCCAGCAGCCCTAGGTTCAGCTGGAACACTGAAGCTTTCTTT.

This clonotype was found many times. The chain combines TRBV7-6 with TRBJ1-6; D perhaps matches TRBD1 (5 bases). This CDR3 spans 15 amino acids. The germline CDR1 and CDR2 sequences are SGHVS and FNYEAQ. V was cut by 2 bases and J by 8 bases, with 13 bases left in between. CDR3 coding DNA: TGTGCCAGCAGCTTAACTGGGGGAAATGATTCACCCCTCCACTTT. Residues: CASSLTGGNDSPLHF.

This clonotype was counted a few times. The chain combines TRBV12-3 or TRBV12-4 with TRBJ2-2; D remains ambiguous. Between the trimmed V and J ends, which lost 3 bases and 3 bases, there was a span of 8 bases. This CDR3 comprises 14 residues. The CDR3 loop reads CASSFPDHTGELFF. CDR3 sequence (DNA): TGTGCCAGCAGTTTCCCCGACCACACCGGGGAGCTGTTTTTT.

This clonotype was seen a handful of times. The chain employs TRBV4-1 and TRBJ2-1; 9 nucleotides align to TRBD2. The CDR3 runs 20 residues. J was trimmed by 0 bases and V by 0 bases; bases with no gene match: 12. Germline CDR1 reads MGHRA; CDR2 reads YSYEKL. The CDR3 spells CASSQEEGSGGPDSYNEQFF. As DNA, the CDR3 is TGCGCCAGCAGCCAAGAAGAGGGTAGCGGGGGCCCGGACTCCTACAATGAGCAGTTCTTC.

The chain recombines TRBV28 with TRBJ2-3; 9 bases agree with TRBD2. This CDR3 is built from 16 residues. J was trimmed by 4 bases and V by 3 bases; bases with no gene match: 8. Germline V CDR1 and CDR2: MDHEN, SYDVKM. Here the CDR3 reads CASSLGAGGPSDTQYF. The CDR3 coding sequence is TGTGCCAGCAGTTTGGGAGCGGGGGGCCCTTCAGATACGCAGTATTTT. Variable domain in full (rest from reference TRBV28 and TRBJ2-3): DVKVTQSSRYLVKRTGEKVFLECVQDMDHENMFWYRQDPGLGLRLIYFSYDVKMKEKGDIPEGYSVSREKKERFSLILESASTNQTSMYLCASSLGAGGPSDTQYFGPGTRLTVL.

This clonotype showed up many times. The V gene is TRBV7-9, the J gene TRBJ2-3; 8 bases are shared with TRBD1. Trimming at V came to 2 bases and at J to 5 bases, leaving 9 bases not matched to a gene. The CDR3 runs 16 residues. Germline CDR1 reads SEHNR; CDR2 reads FQNEAQ (reference sequence). The chain's CDR3 is CASSLFGRGQGDTQYF. Written as DNA, the CDR3 is TGTGCCAGCAGCTTATTTGGCAGGGGGCAGGGAGATACGCAGTATTTT. The variable domain in full, with the rest retrieved from reference TRBV7-9 and TRBJ2-3, is DTGVSQNPRHKITKRGQNVTFRCDPISEHNRLYWYRQTLGQGPEFLTYFQNEAQLEKSRLLSDRFSAERPKGSFSTLEIQRTEQGDSAMYLCASSLFGRGQGDTQYFGPGTRLTVL.

This clonotype was recorded many times. The CDR3 protein is CASSFTEGPPDTGELFF. CDR3 sequence (DNA): TGTGCCAGCAGCTTTACTGAAGGGCCCCCGGACACCGGGGAGCTGTTTTTT. This chain joins TRBV7-2 and TRBJ2-2; D is undetermined. Per germline, CDR1 SGHTA and CDR2 FQGNSA. The CDR3 has 17 amino acids. V dropped 3 bases and J dropped 3 bases, with 17 bases sitting between them.

This clonotype was counted a few times. V and J are TRBV27 and TRBJ1-2; D is perhaps TRBD1 (6 bases). This CDR3 has 13 residues. Germline CDR1 MNHEY, CDR2 SMNVEV (reference sequence). The V end was cut by 5 bases, the J end by 8 bases, with 15 bases between. The CDR3 DNA sequence: TGTGCCAGCAGTCTACAGGGAACTGGCGGCTACACCTTC. Its protein product is CASSLQGTGGYTF.

This clonotype showed up many times. The rearrangement links TRBV12-3 or TRBV12-4 to TRBJ1-1, with D unresolved. This CDR3 region has 12 residues. The V end was cut by 5 bases, the J end by 7 bases, with 11 bases between. The CDR3 is CASSTGRIEAFF. The CDR3 bases are TGTGCCAGCAGTACCGGACGGATTGAAGCTTTCTTT.

This clonotype was observed a few times. This rearrangement joins TRBV12-3 or TRBV12-4 to TRBJ2-7; maybe TRBD1 (6 bases). This CDR3 comprises 13 residues. Trimming took 6 bases from V and 4 from J, leaving 13 bases between them. CDR3 loop: CASSYSTGYEQYV. The CDR3 DNA follows: TGTGCCAGCAGCTATTCAACAGGGTACGAGCAGTACGTC.

V is TRBV14 and J is TRBJ1-1; maybe TRBD1 (5 bases). Germline CDR1 reads SGHDN; CDR2 reads FVKESK. This CDR3 has 17 amino acids. V lost 0 bases to trimming and J lost 0 bases, with 14 bases between them. CDR3 amino acids: CASSQEWGEGLNTEAFF. The CDR3, as DNA: TGTGCCAGCAGCCAAGAATGGGGCGAAGGGTTGAACACTGAAGCTTTCTTT.

This clonotype was counted at least ten times. The V gene is TRBV19, the J gene TRBJ1-1; D is perhaps TRBD1 (5 bases). The germline V and J ends were trimmed by 7 bases and 0 bases, with 18 bases remaining between them. This CDR3 spans 16 amino acids. Germline lookup yields CDR1 LNHDA and CDR2 SQIVND (reference sequence). The CDR3 DNA sequence: TGTGCCAGTACCTGGCAGGGTCCCAATGTGAACACTGAAGCTTTCTTT. Encoded protein: CASTWQGPNVNTEAFF.

This clonotype was counted a few times. The chain couples TRBV7-9 to TRBJ2-4; either TRBD1 or TRBD2 may supply D (5 bases each). The CDR3 has 14 amino acids. V was trimmed by 5 bases and J by 2 bases, leaving 10 bases between them. Germline assignment: CDR1 SEHNR and CDR2 FQNEAQ (reference sequence). The CDR3 DNA is TGTGCCAGCAGCGCCCCGGGACCCAAAAACATTCAGTACTTC. Its translation: CASSAPGPKNIQYF. Full variable domain (remainder filled in from reference TRBV7-9 and TRBJ2-4): DTGVSQNPRHKITKRGQNVTFRCDPISEHNRLYWYRQTLGQGPEFLTYFQNEAQLEKSRLLSDRFSAERPKGSFSTLEIQRTEQGDSAMYLCASSAPGPKNIQYFGAGTRLSVL.

This clonotype was found many times. The chain couples TRBV7-8 to TRBJ2-2; D may be TRBD1 (6 bases). V dropped 9 bases and J dropped 4 bases, with 15 bases sitting between them. Germline V gene data show CDR1 as SGHVS and CDR2 as FQNEAQ. The length of the CDR3 is 14 residues. The CDR3 region has the DNA TGTGCCAGTGACAGGCCCCGGGGCACCGGGGAGCTGTTTTTT. Translated, it gives CASDRPRGTGELFF.

The rearrangement uses TRBV6-1 and TRBJ2-4, with 9 bases aligning to TRBD2. Germline V CDR1 and CDR2: MNHNS, SASEGT. V lost 5 bases to trimming and J lost 2 bases; unmatched junction nucleotides: 7. This CDR3 is built from 16 residues. The CDR3 protein is CASSYALAGPKNIQYF. Written as DNA, the CDR3 is TGTGCCAGCAGTTACGCGCTAGCGGGGCCCAAAAACATTCAGTACTTC.

In its sample, this clonotype was seen a few times. This chain links TRBV19 with TRBJ1-1; maybe TRBD1 (5 bases). The germline V and J ends were trimmed by 2 bases and 4 bases, with 8 bases remaining between them. CDR3 size: 13 residues. Germline CDR1 and CDR2: LNHDA and SQIVND (reference sequence). CDR3 protein: CASSISGSTEAFF. The CDR3, as DNA: TGTGCCAGTAGTATATCAGGGAGCACTGAAGCTTTCTTT.

The chain carries TRBV20-1 and TRBJ2-1; 9 positions match TRBD1. V lost 5 bases and J lost 4; bases outside the gene matches: 12. Germline values: CDR1 DFQATT, CDR2 SNEGSKA (reference sequence). The CDR3 is made up of 16 amino acids. CDR3 DNA: TGCAGTGCTTCCTTAACCGGGACAGGGAGATACAATGAGCAGTTCTTC. It yields the protein CSASLTGTGRYNEQFF.

With regard to this clonotype: This could be a read error, since a much larger clone is one nucleotide away. The chain employs TRBV7-8 and TRBJ2-1, with a possible D match to TRBD2 (6 bases). This CDR3 spans 19 amino acids. Germline V gene lookup returns CDR1 SGHVS and CDR2 FQNEAQ. Here the CDR3 DNA reads TGTGTCAGCAGCTTAAATGGAGGGCAGGGTCACGACTACGGCAATGAGCAGTTCTTC. This encodes CVSSLNGGQGHDYGNEQFF.

In this sample, this clonotype turned up a few times. The gene calls are TRBV2 and TRBJ2-3; 7 bases match TRBD2. Germline V CDR1 and CDR2: SNHLY, FYNNEI. The V gene end was trimmed by 6 bases and the J gene end by 2 bases; junction bases not matched to a gene: 5. CDR3 length: 14 amino acids. In DNA form, the CDR3 reads TGTGCCAGCAGACCGCTAGCGGACACAGATACGCAGTATTTT. Its translation: CASRPLADTDTQYF.